The 30 T cell receptor beta chains below come from one sample, sequenced in a study of regulatory T cells in long-lasting Graves disease. The time point: newly diagnosed GD, antithyroid drugs for less than 3 months. There was RNA extracted from PBMCs, and the TCR library was made from it. Sequencing libraries for TCR beta were prepared with iRepertoire HTBI primers and Arm-PCR of CDR3 regions. TCRdb reprocessed the multiplex PCR reads with MiXCR, giving one entry per CDR3 protein. Of about 620,000 distinct CDR3 sequences listed, about 16% are singletons. This same sample was also part of a study on T cells in Graves' hyperthyroidism and ophthalmopathy.

The source material was peripheral blood mononuclear cells (PBMCs), sampled at new diagnosis, from a patient treated with antithyroid drugs. These receptors came from a young woman with Graves disease.

The CDR3 is CAISAGDRAYEQYF. CDR3 nucleotide sequence: TGTGCCATCAGTGCTGGGGACAGGGCGTACGAGCAGTACTTC. The rearrangement uses TRBV10-3 and TRBJ2-7; 9 bases line up with TRBD1. The germline gives CDR1 ENHRY, CDR2 SYGVKD. The CDR3 is made up of 14 amino acids. Trimming at V came to 4 bases and at J to 4 bases, leaving 5 bases not matched to a gene.

In its sample, this clonotype was seen a few times. For the CDR3, the DNA is TGCGCCAGCAGCCCTGGACTAGCGGCTGTGAACACCGGGGAGCTGTTTTTT. It encodes CASSPGLAAVNTGELFF. The gene calls are TRBV4-1 and TRBJ2-2; 10 nucleotides line up with TRBD2. V was clipped by 4 bases and J by 1 base; unmatched bases: 6. The CDR3 has 17 residues. From germline, CDR1 is MGHRA and CDR2 YSYEKL.

This clonotype has a count of ten or more. V is TRBV5-6 and J is TRBJ2-3; D is unclear. The CDR3 loop spans 15 amino acids. Per the germline V gene, CDR1 is SGHDT and CDR2 is YYEEEE. V dropped 2 bases and J dropped 2 bases, with 12 bases sitting between them. CDR3 sequence: CASSLDGLLTDTQYF. In DNA form, the CDR3 reads TGTGCCAGCAGCTTAGACGGTCTACTCACAGATACGCAGTATTTT. Together with reference TRBV5-6 and TRBJ2-3, the CDR3 gives the full variable domain: DAGVTQSPTHLIKTRGQQVTLRCSPKSGHDTVSWYQQALGQGPQFIFQYYEEEERQRGNFPDRFSGHQFPNYSSELNVNALLLGDSALYLCASSLDGLLTDTQYFGPGTRLTVL.

In the case of this clonotype: Since a much larger clone is just one base distant, this may be a read error. This sequence joins TRBV20-1 and TRBJ1-1; D unresolved. This CDR3 comprises 14 residues. V was trimmed by 0 bases and J by 5 bases, leaving 13 bases between them. Germline lookup yields CDR1 DFQATT and CDR2 SNEGSKA (reference sequence). CDR3: CSARDSHRGTEAFF. CDR3 nucleotide sequence: TGCAGTGCTAGAGATTCCCACCGAGGTACTGAAGCTTTCTTT.

The table lists this clonotype with many counts. The chain links TRBV3-1 to TRBJ2-1, with unresolved D. Germline lookup yields CDR1 LGHDT and CDR2 YNNKEL (reference sequence). CDR3 length equals 12 residues. V was shortened by 2 bases and J by 6 bases, with 5 bases between the two germline ends. CDR3 sequence (DNA): TGTGCCAGCAGCCAATCCCTCAATGAGCAGTTCTTC. Protein: CASSQSLNEQFF.

The chain employs TRBV20-1 and TRBJ2-5; a weak D match, TRBD2 (6 bases). The CDR3 sequence is 16 residues long. V was clipped by 1 base and J by 1 base, with 16 bases between them. Germline loops: CDR1 DFQATT, CDR2 SNEGSKA (reference sequence). The DNA for the CDR3 is TGCAGTGCTAGAGGGTCCCGGGACTGGATCCAAGAGACCCAGTACTTC. It encodes CSARGSRDWIQETQYF.

This clonotype was recorded many times. The CDR3 nucleotides are TGTGCCAGCAGTTTAGTACCCCAGGTCCCGGATGGATACAATGAGCAGTTCTTC. It is translated as CASSLVPQVPDGYNEQFF. The chain is built from TRBV12-3 or TRBV12-4 and TRBJ2-1, with unresolved D. This CDR3 is 18 amino acids long. Trimming took 1 base from V and 4 from J, leaving 20 bases between them.

This clonotype was counted only a few times. V and J are TRBV5-1 and TRBJ1-2, with D tentatively TRBD1 (6 bases). V was clipped by 1 base and J by 6 bases, with 10 bases between them. Germline CDR1 reads SGHRS; CDR2 reads YFSETQ. The CDR3 contains 13 residues. CDR3 sequence (DNA): TGCGCCAGCAGCTTGCGCCCAGGGGATGGCTACACCTTC. It encodes CASSLRPGDGYTF. Supplemented by reference TRBV5-1 and TRBJ1-2, the full variable domain reads KAGVTQTPRYLIKTRGQQVTLSCSPISGHRSVSWYQQTPGQGLQFLFEYFSETQRNKGNFPGRFSGRQFSNSRSEMNVSTLELGDSALYLCASSLRPGDGYTFGSGTRLTVV.

This clonotype was detected ten times or more. The chain joins TRBV5-1 to TRBJ2-1; 7 nucleotides align to TRBD1. Germline V gives CDR1 SGHRS, CDR2 YFSETQ. V shed 1 base and J 5 bases; nucleotides not matched to a gene: 12. There are 17 residues in the CDR3. This chain's CDR3 is CASSLPTPGQNHNEQFF. CDR3 nucleotides: TGCGCCAGCAGCTTGCCGACTCCGGGACAGAACCACAATGAGCAGTTCTTC.

This clonotype came up many times. The CDR3 nucleotides read TGCAGCGTTGAAGATGTTATAGGTCAGCCCCAGCATTTT. It yields the protein CSVEDVIGQPQHF. The chain combines TRBV29-1 with TRBJ1-5; D is unresolved. The CDR3 is 13 residues long. CDR1 and CDR2 from the germline V gene are SQVTM and ANQGSEA. Trimming shortened V by 0 bases and J by 6 bases, and 9 bases separated the two germline ends.

V usage is TRBV18 and J usage is TRBJ1-2; D may be TRBD1 (5 bases). CDR3 length: 13 amino acids. V shed 2 bases and J shed 6 bases, with 10 bases lying between them. The germline CDR1 and CDR2 sequences are KGHSH and LQKENI. CDR3 protein: CASSPAGRDGYTF. CDR3 nucleotide sequence: TGTGCCAGCTCACCAGCAGGGCGCGATGGCTACACCTTC.

The chain employs TRBV30 and TRBJ2-7; the D gene is possibly TRBD2 (6 bases). Per the germline V gene, CDR1 is GTSNPN and CDR2 is SVGIG (reference sequence). There are 15 residues in the CDR3. Trimming left V 0 bases short and J 0 bases short, with 12 bases between. CDR3 in DNA: TGTGCCTGGAGTGTGTTAGCGGAACACTCCTACGAGCAGTACTTC. Translation gives CAWSVLAEHSYEQYF.

This clonotype was seen many times. The genes are TRBV2 and TRBJ1-2; no reliable D call. Germline-derived CDR1 and CDR2 are SNHLY and FYNNEI. This CDR3 is 11 amino acids long. The germline V and J ends were trimmed by 4 bases and 3 bases, with 3 bases remaining between them. The CDR3 sequence: CASSAHYGYTF. The CDR3 DNA reads as TGTGCCAGCAGTGCCCACTATGGCTACACCTTC.

This clonotype showed up just a few times. The V and J genes are TRBV19 and TRBJ1-3; D is unclear. This CDR3 spans 14 amino acids. Germline V CDR1 and CDR2: LNHDA, SQIVND (reference sequence). Trimming removed 6 bases at V and 0 bases at J, with 9 bases between. DNA for the CDR3: TGTGCCAGTAGACGAAGCTCCTCTGGAAACACCATATATTTT. Its protein is CASRRSSSGNTIYF.

This clonotype has at least ten counts. V and J are TRBV7-2 and TRBJ2-3; D not resolved. The CDR3 totals 15 residues. The V and J ends lost 5 bases and 2 bases respectively, with 14 bases between them. CDR1 is SGHTA and CDR2 is FQGNSA in the germline V gene. CDR3 DNA: TGTGCCAGCAGCAAAACACCAAGGACCACAGATACGCAGTATTTT. Translation gives CASSKTPRTTDTQYF.

This clonotype has ten or more counts. The chain has TRBV2 and TRBJ2-7; no definite D call. V was cut by 1 base and J by 3 bases, with 7 bases left in between. Germline CDR1 reads SNHLY; CDR2 reads FYNNEI. This CDR3 is built from 13 residues. The CDR3 DNA reads as TGTGCCAGCAGTGAAGGTGGGGACTACGAGCAGTACTTC. Encoded protein: CASSEGGDYEQYF.

This clonotype was picked up many times. The CDR3 region is CASSPRGVNEQFF. The CDR3 nucleotides are TGTGCCAGCAGCCCTAGGGGGGTCAATGAGCAGTTCTTC. This sequence joins TRBV12-3 or TRBV12-4 and TRBJ2-1, with D tentatively TRBD1 or TRBD2 (6 bases each). CDR3 length: 13 amino acids. Trimming cost V 6 bases and J 6 bases, with 12 bases left between them.

The V gene is TRBV4-1, the J gene TRBJ1-3; 8 nucleotides agree with TRBD1. V shed 3 bases and J 4 bases; nucleotides not matched to a gene: 5. CDR1 and CDR2 (germline): MGHRA, YSYEKL. This CDR3 spans 15 amino acids. CDR3 in DNA: TGCGCCAGCAGCCACCCGGACAGGGACGGAAACACCATATATTTT. The encoded protein is CASSHPDRDGNTIYF.

The chain recombines TRBV11-3 with TRBJ2-1, with 10 bases fitting TRBD2. Germline V gene lookup returns CDR1 SGHNT and CDR2 YENEEA. The V segment lost 2 bases and the J segment 11 bases; nucleotides outside the gene matches: 9. The CDR3 totals 15 residues. The CDR3 coding sequence is TGTGCCAGCAGCTTATCTAGCGGGAGCCTAATGAAGCAGTTCTTC. Its protein product is CASSLSSGSLMKQFF.

This clonotype was detected only a few times. This chain links TRBV18 with TRBJ2-3; D is ambiguous. The CDR3 loop spans 13 amino acids. CDR1 is KGHSH and CDR2 is LQKENI in the germline V gene. V shed 0 bases and J shed 5 bases, with 6 bases lying between them. The CDR3 DNA reads TGTGCCAGCTCACCACCGGTTCGAGATACGCAGTATTTT. This codes for CASSPPVRDTQYF. Supplemented by reference TRBV18 and TRBJ2-3, the full variable domain reads NAGVMQNPRHLVRRRGQEARLRCSPMKGHSHVYWYRQLPEEGLKFMVYLQKENIIDESGMPKERFSAEFPKEGPSILRIQQVVRGDSAAYFCASSPPVRDTQYFGPGTRLTVL.

This clonotype was seen at least ten times. The genes are TRBV7-9 and TRBJ1-1; D call uncertain. There are 15 residues in the CDR3. The germline V gene encodes CDR1 SEHNR and CDR2 FQNEAQ (reference sequence). The V end was cut by 3 bases, the J end by 0 bases, with 11 bases between. The CDR3 here is CASSFSGPLNTEAFF. The DNA of the CDR3 is TGTGCCAGCAGCTTCTCCGGGCCCCTGAACACTGAAGCTTTCTTT.

This clonotype came up many times. The rearrangement joins TRBV7-2 to TRBJ2-2, with D uncertain. This CDR3 has 16 residues. Germline V lookup: CDR1 SGHTA, CDR2 FQGNSA. Between the trimmed V and J ends, which lost 2 bases and 4 bases, there was a span of 14 bases. The CDR3, as DNA: TGTGCCAGCAGCTTATTAAACGTGGCGGCCACCGGGGAGCTGTTTTTT. It translates to CASSLLNVAATGELFF.

This chain joins TRBV5-1 and TRBJ2-7; 8 positions match TRBD1. The CDR3 runs to 14 residues. Germline CDR1 SGHRS, CDR2 YFSETQ. Trimming at V came to 0 bases and at J to 4 bases, leaving 3 bases not matched to a gene. CDR3 protein: CASSLVGQEYEQYF. The CDR3 DNA is TGCGCCAGCAGCTTGGTGGGACAGGAGTACGAGCAGTACTTC.

Note on this clonotype: No conserved phenylalanine or tryptophan is present at the end of the CDR3, so a read error is the likely explanation. V gene TRBV6-1 combines with J gene TRBJ1-4, with D perhaps TRBD1 (6 bases). V lost 6 bases to trimming and J lost 7 bases, with 12 bases between them. CDR1 is MNHNS, CDR2 SASEGT, per germline. This CDR3 is built from 13 residues. CDR3 region: CASRFRGSEKLFL. CDR3 coding DNA: TGTGCCAGCAGATTCAGGGGTTCTGAAAAACTGTTTCTT.

This clonotype was detected ten times or more. The chain couples TRBV2 to TRBJ1-5, with a tentative D call TRBD1 (6 bases). The CDR3 runs 13 residues. V was clipped by 8 bases and J by 5 bases, with 13 bases between them. CDR1 SNHLY and CDR2 FYNNEI come from the germline V gene. This chain's CDR3 is CASRPTGDQPQHF. The CDR3 DNA sequence: TGTGCCAGCCGACCGACAGGTGATCAGCCCCAGCATTTT.

This chain joins TRBV27 and TRBJ2-4; possibly TRBD1 for D (5 bases). CDR1 is MNHEY and CDR2 is SMNVEV in the germline V gene (reference sequence). The CDR3 has 13 residues. V gave up 2 bases and J gave up 7 bases, with 9 bases separating them. This CDR3 reads CASSLTQVNIQYF. The DNA of the CDR3 is TGTGCCAGCAGTTTAACACAGGTGAACATTCAGTACTTC.

This clonotype showed up many times. The chain uses TRBV20-1 and TRBJ2-5, with D perhaps TRBD1 or TRBD2 (5 bases each). V shed 5 bases and J shed 4 bases, with 17 bases lying between them. Germline lookup yields CDR1 DFQATT and CDR2 SNEGSKA (reference sequence). The CDR3 totals 14 residues. This CDR3 reads CSAPLRGGGETQYF. In nucleotides, the CDR3 is TGCAGTGCTCCGTTAAGGGGTGGAGGAGAGACCCAGTACTTC.

This clonotype was counted only a few times. The V call is TRBV5-4, the J call TRBJ2-1; D not resolved. From germline, CDR1 is SGHNT and CDR2 YYREEE (reference sequence). V lost 0 bases and J lost 4, with 8 bases in between. The length of the CDR3 is 14 residues. The chain's CDR3 is CASSLEAPYNEQFF. As DNA, the CDR3 is TGTGCCAGCAGCTTGGAAGCCCCGTACAATGAGCAGTTCTTC.

V is TRBV30 and J is TRBJ1-1; D call uncertain. The CDR3 totals 14 residues. CDR1 and CDR2 (germline): GTSNPN, SVGIG (reference sequence). The V gene lost 2 bases and the J gene lost 3 bases, with 13 bases spanning the gap. The CDR3 region is CAWSLRTDYTEAFF. The CDR3 nucleotides are TGTGCCTGGAGTTTGAGGACGGACTACACTGAAGCTTTCTTT.

The chain couples TRBV3-1 to TRBJ2-2; D ambiguous. Germline CDR1 and CDR2: LGHDT and YNNKEL (reference sequence). V lost 1 base and J 5 bases, leaving 8 bases between the germline ends. This CDR3 is 14 amino acids long. The CDR3 bases are TGTGCCAGCAGCCAAGGATACGAGACCGGGGAGCTGTTTTTT. It is translated as CASSQGYETGELFF.